This T cell receptor (beta chain) originates from a study of cytomegalovirus exposure and HLA in healthy donors. Study results and caveats: Clonal expansion, a later analysis showed, was greater in HLA-associated TCR beta chains than in equally common others. Accurate prediction of HLA-A and HLA-B alleles (for most subjects) was reportedly achieved from TCR beta sequences. Under in vitro conditions, three CMV-associated chains were confirmed as specific for CMV antigens.

To note about this clone: Antigen specificity is unknown.

Use of 60 Vbeta and 13 Jbeta primers characterized the PCR. This table comes from immunoSEQ multiplex PCR, and its TCRdb copy is limited to in-frame clones, with some not included. The profile covers about 130,000 clones, with 84% appearing a single time and less than 3.5% taken by the ten largest. V was cut by 6 bases and J by 10 bases, with 19 bases left in between. There are 15 residues in the CDR3. CDR1 and CDR2 from the germline V gene are LNHDA and SQIVND (reference sequence). The rearrangement joins TRBV19 to TRBJ1-6; D unresolved. This receptor was taken from a man between 50 and 59 years old in good health and CMV-seronegative. The sequenced sample consisted of PBMCs. CDR3 residues: CASSQPTRGTSPLHF. The CDR3 coding sequence is TGTGCCAGTAGCCAACCGACCAGAGGAACCTCACCCCTCCACTTT.